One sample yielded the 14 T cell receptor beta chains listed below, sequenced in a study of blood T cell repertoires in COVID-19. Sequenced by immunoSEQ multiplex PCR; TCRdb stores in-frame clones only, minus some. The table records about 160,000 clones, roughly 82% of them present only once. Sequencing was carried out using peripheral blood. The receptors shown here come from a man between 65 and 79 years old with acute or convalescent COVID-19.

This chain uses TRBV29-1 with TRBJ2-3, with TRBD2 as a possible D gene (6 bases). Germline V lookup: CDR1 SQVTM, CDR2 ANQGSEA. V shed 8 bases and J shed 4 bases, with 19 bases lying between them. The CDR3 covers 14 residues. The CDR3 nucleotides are TGCAGCACTTCCGGGAGACTCCGGGCAGATACGCAGTATTTT. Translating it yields CSTSGRLRADTQYF.

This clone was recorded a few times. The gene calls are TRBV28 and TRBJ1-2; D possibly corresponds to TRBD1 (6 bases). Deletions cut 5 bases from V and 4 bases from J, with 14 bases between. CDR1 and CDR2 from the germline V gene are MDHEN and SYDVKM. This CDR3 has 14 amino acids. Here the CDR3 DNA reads TGTGCCAGCAGTCAGCTTGCCAGGGGCTATGGCTACACCTTC. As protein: CASSQLARGYGYTF.

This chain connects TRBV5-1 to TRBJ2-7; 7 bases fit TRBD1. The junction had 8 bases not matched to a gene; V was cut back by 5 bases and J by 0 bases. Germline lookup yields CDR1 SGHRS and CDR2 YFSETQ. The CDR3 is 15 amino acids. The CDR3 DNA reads TGCGCCAGCAGATTCGGTGACAGGGCCTCCTACGAGCAGTACTTC. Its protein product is CASRFGDRASYEQYF.

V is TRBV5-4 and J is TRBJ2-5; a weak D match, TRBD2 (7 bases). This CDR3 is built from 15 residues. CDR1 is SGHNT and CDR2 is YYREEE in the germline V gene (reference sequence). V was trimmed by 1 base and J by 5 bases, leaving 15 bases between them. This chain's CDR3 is CASSLSGGRGETQYF. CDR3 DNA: TGTGCCAGCAGCTTGTCGGGGGGCCGAGGGGAGACCCAGTACTTC.

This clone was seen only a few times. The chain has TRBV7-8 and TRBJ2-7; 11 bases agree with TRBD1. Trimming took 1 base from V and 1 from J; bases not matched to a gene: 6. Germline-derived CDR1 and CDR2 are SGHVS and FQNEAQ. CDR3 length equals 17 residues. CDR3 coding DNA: TGTGCCAGCAGCTTAGGGCCTGGGACAGGGGGATCCTACGAGCAGTACTTC. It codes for CASSLGPGTGGSYEQYF.

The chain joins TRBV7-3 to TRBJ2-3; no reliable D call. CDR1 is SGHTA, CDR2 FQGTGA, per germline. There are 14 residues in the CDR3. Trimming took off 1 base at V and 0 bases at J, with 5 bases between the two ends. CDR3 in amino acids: CASSLSPSTDTQYF. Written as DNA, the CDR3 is TGTGCCAGCAGCTTAAGTCCGAGCACAGATACGCAGTATTTT.

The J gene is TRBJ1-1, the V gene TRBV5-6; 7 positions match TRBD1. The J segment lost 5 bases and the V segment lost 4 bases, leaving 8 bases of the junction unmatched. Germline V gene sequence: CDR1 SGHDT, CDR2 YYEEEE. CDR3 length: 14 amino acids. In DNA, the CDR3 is TGTGCCAGCAGCCCTACAGGGGCTTGGACTGAAGCTTTCTTT. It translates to CASSPTGAWTEAFF.

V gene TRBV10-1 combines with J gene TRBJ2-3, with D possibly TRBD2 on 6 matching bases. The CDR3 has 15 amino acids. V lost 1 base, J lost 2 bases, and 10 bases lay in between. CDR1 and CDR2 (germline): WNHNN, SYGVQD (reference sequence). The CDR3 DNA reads TGCGCCAGCAGTGAGTTGCGGGGAAACACAGATACGCAGTATTTT. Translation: CASSELRGNTDTQYF.

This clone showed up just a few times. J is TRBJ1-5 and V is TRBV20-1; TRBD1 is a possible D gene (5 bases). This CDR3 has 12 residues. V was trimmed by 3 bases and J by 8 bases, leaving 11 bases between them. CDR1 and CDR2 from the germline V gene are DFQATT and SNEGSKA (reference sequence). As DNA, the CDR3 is TGCAGTGCTAGTCGGTCAGGGAAGCCCCAGCATTTT. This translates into CSASRSGKPQHF.

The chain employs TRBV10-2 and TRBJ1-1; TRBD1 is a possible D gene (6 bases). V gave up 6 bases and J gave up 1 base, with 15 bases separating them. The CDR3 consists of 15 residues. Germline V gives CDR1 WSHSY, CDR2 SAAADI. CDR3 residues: CASREPTGSNTEAFF. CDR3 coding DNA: TGCGCCAGCAGGGAACCCACAGGGTCGAACACTGAAGCTTTCTTT.

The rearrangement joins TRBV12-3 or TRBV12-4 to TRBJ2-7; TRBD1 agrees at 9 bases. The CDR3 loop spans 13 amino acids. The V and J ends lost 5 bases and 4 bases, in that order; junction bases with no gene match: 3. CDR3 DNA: TGTGCCAGCAGTGGACAGGGGCTATACGAGCAGTACTTC. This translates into CASSGQGLYEQYF.

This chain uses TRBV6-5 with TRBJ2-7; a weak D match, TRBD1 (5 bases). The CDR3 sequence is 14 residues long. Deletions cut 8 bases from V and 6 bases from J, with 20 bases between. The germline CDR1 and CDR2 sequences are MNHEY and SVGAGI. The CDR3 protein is CASGAGESVPEQYF. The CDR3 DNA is TGTGCCAGCGGGGCCGGAGAATCCGTCCCCGAGCAGTACTTC.

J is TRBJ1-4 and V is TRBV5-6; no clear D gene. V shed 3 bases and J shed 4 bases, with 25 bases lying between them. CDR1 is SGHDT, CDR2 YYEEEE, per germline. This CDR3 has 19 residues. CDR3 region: CASSYYAVIGDGINEKLFF. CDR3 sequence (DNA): TGTGCCAGCAGCTATTACGCGGTTATAGGCGATGGAATTAATGAAAAACTGTTTTTT.

The CDR3 DNA is TGTGCCAGCAGTGAAGCGACAGGGGGTGGCGAGACCCAGTACTTC. It is translated as CASSEATGGGETQYF. The rearrangement uses TRBV2 and TRBJ2-5, with 9 bases matching TRBD1. The CDR3 contains 15 residues. The germline CDR1 and CDR2 sequences are SNHLY and FYNNEI. J was trimmed by 5 bases and V by 0 bases; bases with no gene match: 4.